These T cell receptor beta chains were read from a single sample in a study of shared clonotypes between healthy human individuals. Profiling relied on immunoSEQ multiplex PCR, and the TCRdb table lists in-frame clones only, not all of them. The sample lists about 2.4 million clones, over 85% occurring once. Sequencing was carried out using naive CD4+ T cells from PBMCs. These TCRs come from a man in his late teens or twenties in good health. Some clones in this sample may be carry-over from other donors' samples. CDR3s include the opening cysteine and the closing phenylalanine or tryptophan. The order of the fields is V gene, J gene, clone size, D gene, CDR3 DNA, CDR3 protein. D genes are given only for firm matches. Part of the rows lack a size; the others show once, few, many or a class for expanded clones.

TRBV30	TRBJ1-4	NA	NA	TGTGCCTGGGAACTGGGGGGAAAACTGTTTTTT	CAWELGGKLFF
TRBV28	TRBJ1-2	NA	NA	TGTGCCAGCAGCTCGGACGGGTCCCCGTGGTATGGCTACACCTTC	CASSSDGSPWYGYTF
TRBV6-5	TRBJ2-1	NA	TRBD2	TGTGCCAGCAGGTCCCCGGGACTAGCGGGCTCGCAGTTCTTC	CASRSPGLAGSQFF
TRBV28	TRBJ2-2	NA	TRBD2	TGTGCCAGCAGTCCGGGGACTAGCGGGATAAACACCGGGGAGCTGTTTTTT	CASSPGTSGINTGELFF
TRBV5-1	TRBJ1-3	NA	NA	TGCGCCAGCAGCGCCACGGGGACGGAGGGAAACACCATATATTTT	CASSATGTEGNTIYF
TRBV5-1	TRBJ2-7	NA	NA	TGCGCCAGCAGCCGAACAGGGAATTGGGCCGAGCAGTACTTC	CASSRTGNWAEQYF
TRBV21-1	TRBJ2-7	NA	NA	TGTGCCAGCAGCAAGAAAAGCCGGACAGAAGACTACGAGCAGTACTTC	CASSKKSRTEDYEQYF
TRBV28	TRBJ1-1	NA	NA	TGTGCCAGCAAATCCGTCGGAGGGCGGCTGTCGAACACTGAAGCTTTCTTT	CASKSVGGRLSNTEAFF
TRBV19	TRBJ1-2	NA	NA	TGTGCCAGTAAACGCCAGGGCTCTAACTATGGCTACACCTTC	CASKRQGSNYGYTF
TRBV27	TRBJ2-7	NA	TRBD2	TGTGCCAGCAGTTTGGCCAGCGGGAGGACCTACGAGCAGTACTTC	CASSLASGRTYEQYF
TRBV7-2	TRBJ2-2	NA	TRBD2	TGTGCCAGCAGACGTACTAGCGGGAGGGCCTCGGGCACCGGGGAGCTGTTTTTT	CASRRTSGRASGTGELFF
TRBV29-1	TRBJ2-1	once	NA	TGCAGCGTTTCCGGGGAGGCGGGTTACAATGAGCAGTTCTTC	CSVSGEAGYNEQFF
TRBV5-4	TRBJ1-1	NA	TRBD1	TGTGCCAGCAGGTCACAGGGGGGGCCGGACACTGAAGCTTTCTTT	CASRSQGGPDTEAFF
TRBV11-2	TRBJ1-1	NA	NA	TGTGCCAGCAGCTTAGCCGGGACACTGAACACTGAAGCTTTCTTT	CASSLAGTLNTEAFF
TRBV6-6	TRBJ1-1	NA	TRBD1	TGTGCCAGCAGTGAGGACAGGGGAGCTTTCTTT	CASSEDRGAFF
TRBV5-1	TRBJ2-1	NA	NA	TGCGCCAGCAGCCCGGACGACTTCTACAATGAGCAGTTCTTC	CASSPDDFYNEQFF
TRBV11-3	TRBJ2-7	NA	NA	TGTGCCAGCAGCTTAGGGCAGTCCTACGAGCAGTACTTC	CASSLGQSYEQYF
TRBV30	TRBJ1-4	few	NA	TGTGCCTGGAGCGTTGGGGGTGAAAAACTGTTTTTT	CAWSVGGEKLFF
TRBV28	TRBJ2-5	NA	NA	TGTGCCAGCAGTCCCTCCCCAGGGCCAGGCAAGGAGACCCAGTACTTC	CASSPSPGPGKETQYF
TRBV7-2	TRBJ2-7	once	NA	TGTGCCAGCAGCTTTATGGACATAGCCTACGAGCAGTACTTC	CASSFMDIAYEQYF
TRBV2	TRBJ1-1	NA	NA	TGTGCCAGCAGTCAGGGTCTGAACACTGAAGCTTTCTTT	CASSQGLNTEAFF
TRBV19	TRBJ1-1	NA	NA	TGTGCCAGTAGTCTCACTCAGGGAGAACCGAAGAACACTGAAGCTTTCTTT	CASSLTQGEPKNTEAFF
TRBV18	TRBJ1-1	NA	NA	TGTGCCAGCTCATCTACCCGAGGGGGTGAAACTGAAGCTTTCTTT	CASSSTRGGETEAFF
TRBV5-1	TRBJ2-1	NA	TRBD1	TGCGCCAGCAGCTTGCTTCCGACAGGGGATTCCCTGGGTGAGCAGTTCTTC	CASSLLPTGDSLGEQFF
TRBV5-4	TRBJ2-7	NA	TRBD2	TGTGCCAGCACCAAGGGACCCCTACTAGCGGGAGGATCTGACGAGCAGTACTTC	CASTKGPLLAGGSDEQYF
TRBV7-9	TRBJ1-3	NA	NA	TGTGCCAGCAGAGACGGGTTCTTACCAGGAAACACCATATATTTT	CASRDGFLPGNTIYF
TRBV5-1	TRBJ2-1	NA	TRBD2	TGCGCCAGCAGCTTGGGGCTAGCGGAGAACAATGAGCAGTTCTTC	CASSLGLAENNEQFF
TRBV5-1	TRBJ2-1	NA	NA	TGCGCCAGCAGCTTGGGGATAGCGAGACCCAATGAGCAGTTCTTC	CASSLGIARPNEQFF
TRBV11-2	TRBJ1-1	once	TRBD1	TGTGCCAGCAGCCGAAACAGGGGGAACACTGAAGCTTTCTTT	CASSRNRGNTEAFF
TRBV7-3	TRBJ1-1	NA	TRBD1	TGTGCCAGCAGCGAGGACAGGGGACCCGGCAGTGAAGCTTTCTTT	CASSEDRGPGSEAFF
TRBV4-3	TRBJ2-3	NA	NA	TGCGCCAGCAGCGCTCAGACTGGGTTCTTCACAGATACGCAGTATTTT	CASSAQTGFFTDTQYF
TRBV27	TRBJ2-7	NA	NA	TGTGCCAGCAGCGTCGACTGCCACGAGCAGTACTTC	CASSVDCHEQYF
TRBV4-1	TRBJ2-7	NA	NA	TGCGCCAGCAGCCAGCCTTCGGGACAAGGTGGAATTTACGAGCAGTACTTC	CASSQPSGQGGIYEQYF
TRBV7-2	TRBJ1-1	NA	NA	TGTGCCAGCAGCTTACGTCGGGGGACTGAAGCTTTCTTT	CASSLRRGTEAFF
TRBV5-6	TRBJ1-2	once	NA	TGTGCCAGCACCGACAGGCTAGGCTATGGCTACACCTTC	CASTDRLGYGYTF
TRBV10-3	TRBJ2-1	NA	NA	TGTGCCATCAGTGATATGCAGACTTTCTACAATGAGCAGTTCTTC	CAISDMQTFYNEQFF
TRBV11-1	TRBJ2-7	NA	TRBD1	TGTGCCAGCAGGAAAACCGGGACAGGTTTCTACGAGCAGTACTTC	CASRKTGTGFYEQYF
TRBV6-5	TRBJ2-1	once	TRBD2	TGTGCCAGCAGTTACGGGGGGAGGGGCAATGAGCAGTTCTTC	CASSYGGRGNEQFF
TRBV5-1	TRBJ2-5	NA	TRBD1	TGCGCCAGCAGCCCCGGACAGGGCCGAGAGACCCAGTACTTC	CASSPGQGRETQYF
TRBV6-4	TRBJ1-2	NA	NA	TGTGCCAGCAGTGACTTTCCCGGACCGGCCTATGGCTACACCTTC	CASSDFPGPAYGYTF
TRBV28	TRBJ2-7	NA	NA	TGTGCCAGCACTCCCTCCGGGTTCGGGGGATCCTACGAGCAGTACTTC	CASTPSGFGGSYEQYF
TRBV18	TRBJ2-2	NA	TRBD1	TGTGCCAGCTCACCACAGAGGACAGGGGGTGAAACCGGGGAGCTGTTTTTT	CASSPQRTGGETGELFF
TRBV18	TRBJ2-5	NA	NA	TGTGCCAGCTCACCAAACGCGGAGACCCAGTACTTC	CASSPNAETQYF
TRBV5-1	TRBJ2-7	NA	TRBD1	TGCGCCAGCAGCAGGGGGAATGGACAGGGAGACGTGTACTTC	CASSRGNGQGDVYF